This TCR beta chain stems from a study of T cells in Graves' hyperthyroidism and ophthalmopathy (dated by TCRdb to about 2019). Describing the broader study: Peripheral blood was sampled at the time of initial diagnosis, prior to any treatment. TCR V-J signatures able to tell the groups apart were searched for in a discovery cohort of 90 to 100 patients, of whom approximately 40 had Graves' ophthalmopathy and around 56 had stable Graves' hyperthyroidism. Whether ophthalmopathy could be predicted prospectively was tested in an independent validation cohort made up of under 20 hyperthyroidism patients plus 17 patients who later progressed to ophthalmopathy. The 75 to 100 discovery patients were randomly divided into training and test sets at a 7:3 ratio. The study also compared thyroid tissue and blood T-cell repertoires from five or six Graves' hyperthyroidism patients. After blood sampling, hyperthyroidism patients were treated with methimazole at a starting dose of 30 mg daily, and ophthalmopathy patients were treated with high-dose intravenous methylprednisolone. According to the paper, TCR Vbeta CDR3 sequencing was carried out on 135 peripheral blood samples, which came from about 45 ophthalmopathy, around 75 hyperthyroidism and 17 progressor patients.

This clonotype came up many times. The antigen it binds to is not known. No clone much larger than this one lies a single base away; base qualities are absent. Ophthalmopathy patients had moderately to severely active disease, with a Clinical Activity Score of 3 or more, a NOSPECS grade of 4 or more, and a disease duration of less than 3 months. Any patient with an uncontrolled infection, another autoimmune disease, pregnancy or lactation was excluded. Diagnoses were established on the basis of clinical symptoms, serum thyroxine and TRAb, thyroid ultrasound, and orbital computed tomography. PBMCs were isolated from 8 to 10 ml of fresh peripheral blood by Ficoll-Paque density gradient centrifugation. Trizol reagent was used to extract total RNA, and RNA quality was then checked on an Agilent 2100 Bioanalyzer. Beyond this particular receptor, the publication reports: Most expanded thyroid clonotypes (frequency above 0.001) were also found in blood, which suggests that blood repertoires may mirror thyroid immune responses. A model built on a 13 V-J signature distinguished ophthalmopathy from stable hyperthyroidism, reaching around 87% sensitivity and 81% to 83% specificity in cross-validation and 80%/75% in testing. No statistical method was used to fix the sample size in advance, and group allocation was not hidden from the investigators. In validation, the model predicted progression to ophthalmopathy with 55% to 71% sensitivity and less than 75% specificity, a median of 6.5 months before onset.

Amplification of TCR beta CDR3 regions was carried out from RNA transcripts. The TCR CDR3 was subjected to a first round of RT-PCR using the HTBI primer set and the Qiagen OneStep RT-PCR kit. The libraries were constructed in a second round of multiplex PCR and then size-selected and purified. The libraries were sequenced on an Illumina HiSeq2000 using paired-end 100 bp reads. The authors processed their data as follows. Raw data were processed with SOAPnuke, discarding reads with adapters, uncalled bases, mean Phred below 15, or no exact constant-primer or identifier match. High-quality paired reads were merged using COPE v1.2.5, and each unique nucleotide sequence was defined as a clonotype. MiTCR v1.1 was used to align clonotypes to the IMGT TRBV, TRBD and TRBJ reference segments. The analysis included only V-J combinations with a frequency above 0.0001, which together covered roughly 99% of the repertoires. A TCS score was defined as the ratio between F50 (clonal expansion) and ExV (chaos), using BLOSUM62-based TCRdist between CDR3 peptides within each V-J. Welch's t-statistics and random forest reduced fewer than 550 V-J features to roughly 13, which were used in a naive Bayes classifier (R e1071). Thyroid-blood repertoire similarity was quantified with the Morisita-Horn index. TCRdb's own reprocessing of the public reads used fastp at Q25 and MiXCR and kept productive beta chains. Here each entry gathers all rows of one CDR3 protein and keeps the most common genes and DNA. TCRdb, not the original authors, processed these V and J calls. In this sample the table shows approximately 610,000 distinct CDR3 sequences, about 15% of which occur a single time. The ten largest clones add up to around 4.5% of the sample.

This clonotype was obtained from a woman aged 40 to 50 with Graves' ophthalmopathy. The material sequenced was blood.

The DNA is TGTGCCAGCAGCTTAGATAGTCTACGAGCCTACGAGCAGTACTTC. This sequence encodes CASSLDSLRAYEQYF. The chain is assembled from TRBV11-2 and TRBJ2-7; the D gene identity is not certain. The V and J ends are trimmed by 0 bases and 2 bases, leaving 11 bases between them. Its CDR3 holds 15 amino acids, cysteine through phenylalanine. Just the 45-base CDR3 DNA is kept, in frame starting at base 1. CDR1 and CDR2 were assigned from the germline V gene as SGHAT and FQNNGV.